The 10 T cell receptor beta chains below come from one sample, sequenced in a study of blood T cell repertoires in COVID-19 (dated by TCRdb to about 2020). The protocol used for the library was the immunoSEQ multiplex PCR assay. The table comes from immuneACCESS by way of TCRdb, which keeps in-frame sequences with V and J called. Part of the clones is missing from these tables; in studies checked, under half for an unresolved V gene and the rest for unknown reasons. Present in this sample are 200,000 to 300,000 clones, around four fifths of which were seen just once. Approximately 1.9% of the sample is taken by the ten largest. Sequenced sample: peripheral blood. These receptors all stem from a woman older than 75 with acute or convalescent COVID-19.

The chain is built from TRBV4-3 and TRBJ2-3, with 11 bases fitting TRBD2. The CDR3 sequence is 19 residues long. Germline CDR1 and CDR2: LGHNA and YSLEER. The junction had 8 bases not matched to a gene; V was cut back by 0 bases and J by 0 bases. The CDR3 DNA reads as TGCGCCAGCAGCCAAGATCGGGCTAGCGGGGGGCCTAGCACAGATACGCAGTATTTT. Its translation is CASSQDRASGGPSTDTQYF.

This sequence joins TRBV5-1 and TRBJ1-2, with D maybe TRBD1 (6 bases). CDR1 and CDR2 from the germline V gene are SGHRS and YFSETQ. CDR3 length: 14 residues. The V end lost 4 bases, the J end lost 0 bases, and 10 bases lay between the germline ends. CDR3 residues: CASSTDRTNYGYTF. The CDR3, as DNA: TGCGCCAGCAGCACGGACAGAACTAACTATGGCTACACCTTC.

V and J are TRBV5-1 and TRBJ2-3; D remains ambiguous. This CDR3 is 14 amino acids long. Germline assignment: CDR1 SGHRS and CDR2 YFSETQ. Trimming removed 5 bases from V and 3 bases from J, with 13 bases in between. Written as DNA, the CDR3 is TGCGCCAGCAGTTCATCGGAGAGGACAGATACGCAGTATTTT. Translated: CASSSSERTDTQYF.

This clone showed up just a few times. This chain links TRBV9 with TRBJ1-3; 7 bases fit TRBD1. CDR3 size: 15 residues. The V and J ends lost 0 bases and 1 base, in that order; junction bases with no gene match: 1. Per germline, CDR1 SGDLS and CDR2 YYNGEE. CDR3 sequence: CASSVATGSGNTIYF. In DNA form, the CDR3 reads TGTGCCAGCAGCGTAGCGACAGGGTCTGGAAACACCATATATTTT.

The rearrangement uses TRBV5-1 and TRBJ1-2, with TRBD1 matching over 11 bases. In germline, CDR1 is SGHRS, CDR2 YFSETQ. CDR3 length: 14 amino acids. Trimming cost V 3 bases and J 7 bases; bases outside gene matches: 5. DNA for the CDR3: TGCGCCAGCAGCTCCGGGACAGGGGGTGGTGGCTACACCTTC. This sequence encodes CASSSGTGGGGYTF.

This chain joins TRBV4-3 and TRBJ1-4; tentative D call: TRBD1 (6 bases). There are 16 residues in the CDR3. Trimming took 0 bases from V and 7 from J, leaving 15 bases between them. The germline V gene has CDR1 LGHNA and CDR2 YSLEER. The CDR3 DNA follows: TGCGCCAGCAGCCAAGATTACGGGGGGGCTTTTGAAAAACTGTTTTTT. Amino acids: CASSQDYGGAFEKLFF.

The chain couples TRBV5-1 to TRBJ1-2; D may be TRBD1 (5 bases). Trimming took off 4 bases at V and 5 bases at J, with 15 bases between the two ends. This CDR3 comprises 14 residues. CDR1 is SGHRS, CDR2 YFSETQ, per germline. CDR3 amino acids: CASSRRDGQYGYTF. In DNA form, the CDR3 reads TGCGCCAGCAGCCGGCGGGACGGGCAATATGGCTACACCTTC.

The V and J genes are TRBV7-6 and TRBJ2-2, with unresolved D. CDR3 size: 16 residues. Germline lookup yields CDR1 SGHVS and CDR2 FNYEAQ. V was pared by 6 bases and J by 7 bases, with 21 bases between. CDR3 in DNA: TGTGCCAGCAGGTCCAATGGGCGCGCTGGTGGCGGGGAGCTGTTTTTT. Protein: CASRSNGRAGGGELFF.

The V call is TRBV4-1, the J call TRBJ1-1; 7 bases align to TRBD1. V was clipped by 1 base and J by 1 base; unmatched bases: 6. Germline values: CDR1 MGHRA, CDR2 YSYEKL. The CDR3 is 16 amino acids. In nucleotides, the CDR3 is TGCGCCAGCAGCCAAGGGGGGACAGTTCAGAACACTGAAGCTTTCTTT. Its protein product is CASSQGGTVQNTEAFF.

The chain has TRBV6-5 and TRBJ1-4, with D possibly being TRBD1 (6 bases). V was trimmed by 7 bases and J by 7 bases, leaving 16 bases between them. The CDR3 is 14 residues long. CDR1 is MNHEY, CDR2 SVGAGI, per germline. Here the CDR3 DNA reads TGTGCCAGCACCGGCGGGGGGGCGGGTGAAAAACTGTTTTTT. It yields the protein CASTGGGAGEKLFF.